This entry lists 2 T cell receptor beta chains sequenced from one sample in a study of OX40 agonist ivuxolimab in advanced cancers. Libraries were constructed by the immunoSEQ multiplex PCR assay. As stored in TCRdb, this immuneACCESS dataset retains in-frame rearrangements with V and J assigned. A fraction of the clones does not appear; measured against another copy, unresolved V genes explain less than half of the discrepancy, and the remainder lacks a known reason. The sample has about 110,000 clones on record, approximately 90% of them singletons. The top ten hold about 1.2% of the sample. The sample was CD4+ or CD8+ T cells sorted from blood, taken in a trial of the OX40 agonist ivuxolimab. These receptors were obtained from an adult with an advanced solid tumor such as melanoma, head and neck, liver or kidney cancer.

The chain uses TRBV11-3 and TRBJ2-7; the D gene is possibly TRBD2 (7 bases). Germline assignment: CDR1 SGHNT and CDR2 YENEEA. The CDR3 length is 13 residues. V shed 5 bases and J shed 9 bases, with 17 bases lying between them. This CDR3 reads CASSPRGGAGQYF. CDR3 bases: TGTGCCAGCAGCCCGAGGGGGGGGGCTGGGCAGTACTTC. Together with reference TRBV11-3 and TRBJ2-7, the CDR3 gives the full variable domain: EAGVVQSPRYKIIEKKQPVAFWCNPISGHNTLYWYLQNLGQGPELLIRYENEEAVDDSQLPKDRFSAERLKGVDSTLKIQPAELGDSAVYLCASSPRGGAGQYFGPGTRLTVT.

The genes are TRBV7-3 and TRBJ2-1; the D gene is possibly TRBD2 (5 bases). The V end lost 3 bases, the J end lost 0 bases, and 9 bases lay between the germline ends. The CDR3 has 15 amino acids. Germline V gene sequence: CDR1 SGHTA, CDR2 FQGTGA. CDR3 DNA: TGTGCCAGCAGCTTCACCCGGGACTCCTACAATGAGCAGTTCTTC. It encodes CASSFTRDSYNEQFF. The full variable domain, with the rest looked up from reference TRBV7-3 and TRBJ2-1, is GAGVSQTPSNKVTEKGKYVELRCDPISGHTALYWYRQSLGQGPEFLIYFQGTGAADDSGLPNDRFFAVRPEGSVSTLKIQRTERGDSAVYLCASSFTRDSYNEQFFGPGTRLTVL.